Below, 21 T cell receptor beta chains from the same sample are listed, as sequenced in a study of cytomegalovirus exposure and HLA in healthy donors. PCR primers comprised 60 Vbeta and 13 Jbeta primers. Method: immunoSEQ multiplex PCR; TCRdb's copy keeps in-frame clones and lacks some. The sample yields about 210,000 clones, 86% seen once. The material sequenced was PBMCs. The receptor source for this set is a woman in her thirties in good health and CMV-seronegative.

Comment on this clone: This sample includes further DNA sequences coding for the same CDR3. The CDR3 region has the DNA TGTGCCAGCAGTGAGACTAGCGTGGCCTACGAGCAGTACTTC. This sequence encodes CASSETSVAYEQYF. The chain has TRBV2 and TRBJ2-7; TRBD2 aligns across 8 bases. The CDR3 has 14 residues. Trimming took 3 bases from V and 2 from J; bases not matched to a gene: 3. Germline assignment: CDR1 SNHLY and CDR2 FYNNEI.

The chain couples TRBV19 to TRBJ2-2, with D unresolved. In germline, CDR1 is LNHDA, CDR2 SQIVND (reference sequence). The CDR3 length is 15 residues. Trimming took 7 bases from V and 5 from J, leaving 17 bases between them. The CDR3, as DNA: TGTGCCAGTAAGAGGCAGCCCCGGGTGACCGGGGAGCTGTTTTTT. Translation: CASKRQPRVTGELFF.

The J gene is TRBJ1-1, the V gene TRBV19, with 10 bases aligning to TRBD1. This CDR3 has 17 residues. The germline V gene encodes CDR1 LNHDA and CDR2 SQIVND (reference sequence). The ends lost 4 bases at V and 3 bases at J; junction bases unmatched: 11. The CDR3 nucleotides read TGTGCCAGTAGTACCTCTGGACAGGGGGATACGGACACTGAAGCTTTCTTT. Encoded protein: CASSTSGQGDTDTEAFF.

The chain uses TRBV28 and TRBJ1-1; 7 bases line up with TRBD1. CDR1 and CDR2 (germline): MDHEN, SYDVKM. The CDR3 consists of 16 residues. V lost 4 bases, J lost 4 bases, and 12 bases stayed unmatched. The CDR3 nucleotides read TGTGCCAGCAGTTCTTCCCACAGGGGAGGTGGCACTGAAGCTTTCTTT. Protein product: CASSSSHRGGGTEAFF.

The chain joins TRBV9 to TRBJ2-1, with D tentatively TRBD2 (5 bases). V lost 1 base to trimming and J lost 9 bases, with 8 bases between them. Germline CDR1 SGDLS, CDR2 YYNGEE. The CDR3 extends over 12 amino acids. The CDR3 nucleotides are TGTGCCAGCAGCGTATCCGGGGTTGAGCAGTTCTTC. It is translated as CASSVSGVEQFF.

The gene calls are TRBV5-1 and TRBJ2-3; tentative D call: TRBD1 (6 bases). Between the trimmed V and J ends, which lost 2 bases and 5 bases, there was a span of 15 bases. The CDR3 has 15 amino acids. In germline, CDR1 is SGHRS, CDR2 YFSETQ. For the CDR3, the DNA is TGCGCCAGCAGCTTCGAGAAAGGGGGTCTAGATACGCAGTATTTT. It translates to CASSFEKGGLDTQYF.

The chain employs TRBV7-3 and TRBJ2-2, with 7 bases lining up with TRBD2. The CDR3 consists of 14 residues. CDR1 and CDR2 (germline): SGHTA, FQGTGA. The trim removed 2 bases at V and 6 bases at J, leaving 3 bases unmatched. The CDR3 DNA is TGTGCCAGCAGCTTAGTAGCGGGCGCCGGGGAGCTGTTTTTT. Translated, it gives CASSLVAGAGELFF.

The chain recombines TRBV5-4 with TRBJ1-2, with 8 bases aligning to TRBD1. Germline V gene data show CDR1 as SGHNT and CDR2 as YYREEE (reference sequence). The CDR3 is made up of 13 amino acids. V gave up 4 bases and J gave up 6 bases; unmatched junction bases: 5. As DNA, the CDR3 is TGTGCCAGCAGCGGGGCAGGGGGCGATGGCTACACCTTC. Translating gives CASSGAGGDGYTF.

J is TRBJ1-5 and V is TRBV7-2; maybe TRBD1 (5 bases). The CDR3 runs 14 residues. Trimming took 5 bases from V and 6 from J, leaving 14 bases between them. Germline loops: CDR1 SGHTA, CDR2 FQGNSA. The CDR3 is CASSPRGGSQPQHF. Written as DNA, the CDR3 is TGTGCCAGCAGCCCTAGGGGAGGTAGTCAGCCCCAGCATTTT. Filled out from reference TRBV7-2 and TRBJ1-5, the complete variable domain reads GAGVSQSPSNKVTEKGKDVELRCDPISGHTALYWYRQSLGQGLEFLIYFQGNSAPDKSGLPSDRFSAERTGGSVSTLTIQRTQQEDSAVYLCASSPRGGSQPQHFGDGTRLSIL.

This clone has only one observation. The chain combines TRBV28 with TRBJ2-7; D unresolved. Between the trimmed V and J ends, which lost 4 bases and 5 bases, there was a span of 18 bases. This CDR3 is built from 15 residues. The V gene's germline CDR1 is MDHEN and CDR2 SYDVKM. The CDR3 protein is CASSSPGSLRNEQYF. For the CDR3, the DNA is TGTGCCAGCAGTTCACCTGGCAGTTTGAGGAACGAGCAGTACTTC. The whole variable domain, filled in from reference TRBV28 and TRBJ2-7, reads DVKVTQSSRYLVKRTGEKVFLECVQDMDHENMFWYRQDPGLGLRLIYFSYDVKMKEKGDIPEGYSVSREKKERFSLILESASTNQTSMYLCASSSPGSLRNEQYFGPGTRLTVT.

The chain carries TRBV7-6 and TRBJ2-1, with 12 bases aligning to TRBD2. V gave up 3 bases and J gave up 7 bases; unmatched junction bases: 10. CDR3 length equals 17 residues. Germline assignment: CDR1 SGHVS and CDR2 FNYEAQ. CDR3 in DNA: TGTGCCAGCAGCTTCGGTCCTAGCGGGGGGGCCGAAAATGAGCAGTTCTTC. Protein sequence: CASSFGPSGGAENEQFF.

The genes are TRBV28 and TRBJ2-7, with no clear D. The length of the CDR3 is 13 residues. The germline CDR1 and CDR2 sequences are MDHEN and SYDVKM. V was shortened by 2 bases and J by 3 bases, with 8 bases between the two germline ends. The CDR3 spells CASSLPGFYEQYF. The CDR3 nucleotides are TGTGCCAGCAGTTTACCAGGCTTCTACGAGCAGTACTTC. Together with reference TRBV28 and TRBJ2-7, the CDR3 gives the full variable domain: DVKVTQSSRYLVKRTGEKVFLECVQDMDHENMFWYRQDPGLGLRLIYFSYDVKMKEKGDIPEGYSVSREKKERFSLILESASTNQTSMYLCASSLPGFYEQYFGPGTRLTVT.

This clone was observed once. J is TRBJ2-6 and V is TRBV6-1, with D possibly matching TRBD1 (5 bases). Germline CDR1 and CDR2: MNHNS and SASEGT. V lost 5 bases, J lost 0 bases, and 8 bases lay in between. The CDR3 spans 15 residues. The CDR3 is CASSHTGSGANVLTF. The CDR3 DNA reads as TGTGCCAGCAGTCACACAGGCTCTGGGGCCAACGTCCTGACTTTC.

The chain is built from TRBV6-1 and TRBJ2-5; D call uncertain. The CDR3 consists of 16 residues. Germline V gives CDR1 MNHNS, CDR2 SASEGT. Trimming took off 1 base at V and 1 base at J, with 13 bases between the two ends. The CDR3 here is CASSEENIIFQETQYF. CDR3 nucleotides: TGTGCCAGCAGTGAAGAGAACATTATTTTCCAAGAGACCCAGTACTTC.

The rearrangement uses TRBV4-1 and TRBJ2-3, with unresolved D. Germline lookup yields CDR1 MGHRA and CDR2 YSYEKL. The CDR3 has 16 residues. V was cut by 4 bases and J by 0 bases, with 14 bases left in between. This CDR3 reads CASSPSSTPSTDTQYF. CDR3 nucleotides: TGCGCCAGCAGCCCGTCAAGCACTCCAAGCACAGATACGCAGTATTTT.

This clone showed up just once. The rearrangement uses TRBV18 and TRBJ2-3; 8 bases line up with TRBD2. In germline, CDR1 is KGHSH, CDR2 LQKENI. The V and J ends lost 6 bases and 2 bases, in that order; junction bases with no gene match: 7. The CDR3 is made up of 15 amino acids. The CDR3 spells CASSAGGSYTDTQYF. In DNA form, the CDR3 reads TGTGCCAGCTCTGCGGGAGGTAGCTACACAGATACGCAGTATTTT.

The V gene is TRBV5-1, the J gene TRBJ1-2; 10 nucleotides align to TRBD1. Looked up from germline, CDR1 is SGHRS and CDR2 is YFSETQ. CDR3 size: 16 residues. Trimming cost V 3 bases and J 6 bases; bases outside gene matches: 11. The CDR3 protein is CASSYDRGQGMDGYTF. CDR3 nucleotide sequence: TGCGCCAGCAGCTATGACCGGGGACAGGGGATGGATGGCTACACCTTC. Full variable domain (rest looked up from reference TRBV5-1 and TRBJ1-2): KAGVTQTPRYLIKTRGQQVTLSCSPISGHRSVSWYQQTPGQGLQFLFEYFSETQRNKGNFPGRFSGRQFSNSRSEMNVSTLELGDSALYLCASSYDRGQGMDGYTFGSGTRLTVV.

V gene TRBV5-8 combines with J gene TRBJ2-5; 7 bases fit TRBD2. Germline V lookup: CDR1 SGHTS, CDR2 YDEGEE. CDR3 size: 13 residues. Losses at the gene ends were 0 bases for V and 4 bases for J; bases not matched to a gene: 0. CDR3 DNA: TGTGCCAGCAGCTTGGCGGGAGGAGAGACCCAGTACTTC. It codes for CASSLAGGETQYF.

This clone appeared a few times. V gene TRBV4-1 combines with J gene TRBJ1-2, with D uncertain. The V end lost 4 bases, the J end lost 0 bases, and 9 bases lay between the germline ends. The length of the CDR3 is 14 residues. The germline gives CDR1 MGHRA, CDR2 YSYEKL. DNA of the CDR3: TGCGCCAGCAGCCTCAGTTTCACTAACTATGGCTACACCTTC. It specifies CASSLSFTNYGYTF.

The gene calls are TRBV28 and TRBJ1-2, with D hard to call. The CDR3 contains 12 residues. V was clipped by 6 bases and J by 4 bases, with 9 bases between them. Germline V lookup: CDR1 MDHEN, CDR2 SYDVKM. In DNA form, the CDR3 reads TGTGCCAGCAGCCCGGAGGTCTATGGCTACACCTTC. Translated: CASSPEVYGYTF.

This clone was seen a single time. The chain carries TRBV28 and TRBJ1-1; 7 bases align to TRBD1. This CDR3 has 12 residues. Germline lookup yields CDR1 MDHEN and CDR2 SYDVKM. J was trimmed by 11 bases and V by 3 bases; bases with no gene match: 6. The CDR3 nucleotides are TGTGCCAGCAGTTTCGGGGCCAGGGGGGCTTTCTTT. Its protein product is CASSFGARGAFF.